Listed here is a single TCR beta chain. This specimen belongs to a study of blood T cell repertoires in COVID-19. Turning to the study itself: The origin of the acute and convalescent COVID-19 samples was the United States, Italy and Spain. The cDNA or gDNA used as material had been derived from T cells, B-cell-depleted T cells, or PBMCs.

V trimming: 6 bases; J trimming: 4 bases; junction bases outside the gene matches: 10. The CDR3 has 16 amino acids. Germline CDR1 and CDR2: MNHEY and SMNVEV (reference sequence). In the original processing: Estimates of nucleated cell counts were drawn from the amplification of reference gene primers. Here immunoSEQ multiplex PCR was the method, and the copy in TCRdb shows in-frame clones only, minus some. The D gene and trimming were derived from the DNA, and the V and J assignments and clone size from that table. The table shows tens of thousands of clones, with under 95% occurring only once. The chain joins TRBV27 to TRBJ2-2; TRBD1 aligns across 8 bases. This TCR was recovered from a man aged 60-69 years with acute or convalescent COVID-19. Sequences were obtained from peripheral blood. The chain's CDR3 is CASRSLGQALTGELFF. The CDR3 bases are TGTGCCAGCAGATCCTTGGGACAGGCGCTCACCGGGGAGCTGTTTTTT.